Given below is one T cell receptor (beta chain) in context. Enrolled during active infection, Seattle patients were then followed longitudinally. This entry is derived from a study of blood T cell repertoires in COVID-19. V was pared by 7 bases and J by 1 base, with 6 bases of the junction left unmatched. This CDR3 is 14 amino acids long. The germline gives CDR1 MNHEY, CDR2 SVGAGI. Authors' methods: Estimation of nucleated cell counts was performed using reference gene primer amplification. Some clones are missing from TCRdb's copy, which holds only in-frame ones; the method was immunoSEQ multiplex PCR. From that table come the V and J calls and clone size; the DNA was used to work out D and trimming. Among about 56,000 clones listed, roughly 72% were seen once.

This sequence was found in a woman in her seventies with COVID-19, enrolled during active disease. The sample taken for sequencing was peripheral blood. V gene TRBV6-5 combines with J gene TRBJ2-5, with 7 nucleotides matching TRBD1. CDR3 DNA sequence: TGTGCCAGCAACTTACAGGGGCCCCAAGAGACCCAGTACTTC. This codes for CASNLQGPQETQYF.